This T cell receptor (beta chain) was documented in a study of T-cell reconstitution after alpha-beta-depleted transplantation in children. Researchers prepared the TCRbeta library using unique molecular identifiers, the study reports. TCRdb called the PCR reads again in MiXCR, with one record for every CDR3 protein. The table has under 450,000 distinct CDR3 sequences, roughly 14% seen once. V trimming: 6 bases; J trimming: 10 bases; junction bases outside the gene matches: 8. CDR1 is MNHEY and CDR2 is SVGAGI in the germline V gene. This CDR3 is 12 amino acids long. This specimen consisted of PBMCs, obtained from the stem cell graft. The rearrangement links TRBV6-5 to TRBJ1-1; 7 bases agree with TRBD1. The TCR sequence derives from a human donor who donated a stem cell graft to a child with Fanconi anemia. This CDR3 is CASSPTGYGAFF. In nucleotides, the CDR3 is TGTGCCAGCAGCCCGACAGGGTACGGAGCTTTCTTT.